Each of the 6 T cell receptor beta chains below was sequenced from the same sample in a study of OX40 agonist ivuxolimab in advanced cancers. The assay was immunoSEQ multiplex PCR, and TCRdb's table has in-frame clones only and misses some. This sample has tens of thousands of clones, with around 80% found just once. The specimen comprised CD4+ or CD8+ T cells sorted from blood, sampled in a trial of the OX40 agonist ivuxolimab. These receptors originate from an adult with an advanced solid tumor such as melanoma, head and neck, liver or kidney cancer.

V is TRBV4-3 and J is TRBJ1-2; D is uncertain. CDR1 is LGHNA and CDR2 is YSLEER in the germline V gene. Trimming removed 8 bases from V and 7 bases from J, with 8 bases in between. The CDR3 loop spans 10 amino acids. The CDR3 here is CASQVPGYTF. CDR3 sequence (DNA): TGCGCCAGCCAAGTTCCTGGCTACACCTTC.

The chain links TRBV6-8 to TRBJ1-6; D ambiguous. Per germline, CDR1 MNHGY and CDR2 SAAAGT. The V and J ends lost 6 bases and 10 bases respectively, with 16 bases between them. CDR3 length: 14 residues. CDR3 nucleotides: TGTGCCAGCAGCGCCGCTATGGGAGGCTCACCCCTCCACTTT. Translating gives CASSAAMGGSPLHF.

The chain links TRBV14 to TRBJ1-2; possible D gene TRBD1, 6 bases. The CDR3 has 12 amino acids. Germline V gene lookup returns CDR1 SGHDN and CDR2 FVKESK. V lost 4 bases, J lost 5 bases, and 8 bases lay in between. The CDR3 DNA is TGTGCCAGCAGCCGCACAGGGTATGGCTACACCTTC. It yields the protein CASSRTGYGYTF.

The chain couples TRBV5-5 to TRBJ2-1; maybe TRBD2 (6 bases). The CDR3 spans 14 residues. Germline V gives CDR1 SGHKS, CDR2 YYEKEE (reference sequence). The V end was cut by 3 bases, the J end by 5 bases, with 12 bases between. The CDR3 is CASSWLGGDNEQFF. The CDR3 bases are TGTGCCAGCAGCTGGCTCGGCGGGGACAATGAGCAGTTCTTC.

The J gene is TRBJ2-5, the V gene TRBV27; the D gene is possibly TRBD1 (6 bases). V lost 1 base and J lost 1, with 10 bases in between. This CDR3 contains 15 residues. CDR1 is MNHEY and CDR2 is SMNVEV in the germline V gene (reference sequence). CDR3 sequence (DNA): TGTGCCAGCAGTTTATATAGGGACACCCAAGAGACCCAGTACTTC. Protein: CASSLYRDTQETQYF.

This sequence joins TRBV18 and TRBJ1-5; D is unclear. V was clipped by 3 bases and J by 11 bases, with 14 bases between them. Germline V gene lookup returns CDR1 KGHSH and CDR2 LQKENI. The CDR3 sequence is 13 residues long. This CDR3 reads CASSPDPLQSQHF. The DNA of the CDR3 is TGTGCCAGCTCACCGGACCCCCTCCAGTCCCAGCATTTT.